This T cell receptor (beta chain) comes out of a study of blood T cell repertoires in COVID-19. Study as a whole: Some COVID-19 samples were acute and others convalescent; all came from the United States, Italy and Spain. PBMCs, B-cell-depleted T cells, or T cells were the source of the cDNA or gDNA that made up the material.

Source study methods: From reference gene primer amplification, estimates of nucleated cell counts were derived. Repertoires were generated with immunoSEQ multiplex PCR, while TCRdb's copy carries only in-frame clones and drops some. V, J and clone size reflect that table, while D and trimming were determined from the DNA. The table lists around 190,000 clones, 88% of them singletons. The sample taken for sequencing was peripheral blood. This clonotype originated in a man aged 18-30 years with active or convalescent COVID-19.

The CDR3 sequence is CASSQDWRGAYGYTF. The CDR3 DNA follows: TGTGCCAGCAGCCAAGATTGGAGGGGTGCCTATGGCTACACCTTC. V is TRBV3-1 (or the pseudogene TRBV3-2) and J is TRBJ1-2; D might be TRBD1 (5 bases). The V and J ends lost 0 bases and 4 bases respectively, with 12 bases between them. This CDR3 has 15 residues. Germline CDR1 LGHDT, CDR2 YNNKEL (reference sequence).